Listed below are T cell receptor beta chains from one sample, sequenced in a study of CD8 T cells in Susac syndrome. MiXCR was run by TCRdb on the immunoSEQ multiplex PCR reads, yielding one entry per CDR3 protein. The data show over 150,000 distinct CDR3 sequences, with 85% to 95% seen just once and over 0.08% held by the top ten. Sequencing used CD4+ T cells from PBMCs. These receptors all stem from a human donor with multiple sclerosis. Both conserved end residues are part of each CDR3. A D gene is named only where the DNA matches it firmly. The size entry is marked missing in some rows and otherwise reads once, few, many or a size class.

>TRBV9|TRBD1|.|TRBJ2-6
TGTGCCAGCAGCGAACAGGGGGCGACTGGGGCCAACGTCCTGACTTTC
CASSEQGATGANVLTF
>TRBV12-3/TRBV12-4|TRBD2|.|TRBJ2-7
TGTGCCAGCAAGTCTAGCGGCTCCTACGAGCAGTACTTC
CASKSSGSYEQYF
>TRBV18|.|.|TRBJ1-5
TGTGCCAGCTCACCCCCGGGACTGAGCAATCAGCCCCAGCATTTT
CASSPPGLSNQPQHF
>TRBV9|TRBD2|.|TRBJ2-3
TGTGCCAGCAGCAGGACTAGCGCAGATACGCAGTATTTT
CASSRTSADTQYF
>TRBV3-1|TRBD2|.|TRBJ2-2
TGTGCCAGCAGCGGCCGCGGAGGCGGGAGGAGAACCGGGGAGCTGTTTTTT
CASSGRGGGRRTGELFF
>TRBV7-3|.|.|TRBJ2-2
TGTGCCAGCAGCTTATCCGCGGGACCCGGGGAGCTGTTTTTT
CASSLSAGPGELFF
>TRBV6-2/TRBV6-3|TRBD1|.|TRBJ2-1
TGTGCCGGGCGGACAGGGCACAATGAGCAGTTCTTC
CAGRTGHNEQFF
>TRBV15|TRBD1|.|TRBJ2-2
TGTGCCACCAGCACTCGGACAGGCCTTTCGACCGGGGAGCTGTTTTTT
CATSTRTGLSTGELFF
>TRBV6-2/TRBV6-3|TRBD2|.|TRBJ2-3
TGTGCCAGCAGTTACTCGAGGATAGCGGGGAGCACAGATACGCAGTATTTT
CASSYSRIAGSTDTQYF
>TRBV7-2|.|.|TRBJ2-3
TGTGCCAGCAGCCAGGCTAGGGCGCAGTATTTT
CASSQARAQYF
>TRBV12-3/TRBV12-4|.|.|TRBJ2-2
TGTGCCAGCAGTTTAAGGGAGTTCGCGGGACCGAGGTACACCGGGGAGCTGTTTTTT
CASSLREFAGPRYTGELFF
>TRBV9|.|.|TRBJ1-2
TGTGCCAGCAGCGTCCAGAACTATGGCTACACCTTC
CASSVQNYGYTF
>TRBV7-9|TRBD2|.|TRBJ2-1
TGTGCCAGCAGCCTCCCTCCCCGACTAGCGGGGGAGTACAATGAGCAGTTCTTC
CASSLPPRLAGEYNEQFF
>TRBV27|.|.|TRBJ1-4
TGTGCCAGCAGCCAGGACACCTGGGGGGAAAAACTGTTTTTT
CASSQDTWGEKLFF
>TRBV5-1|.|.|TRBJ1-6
TGCGCCAGCAGCGCCGACAGGAATTCACCCCTCCACTTT
CASSADRNSPLHF
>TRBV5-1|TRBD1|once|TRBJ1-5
TGCGCCAGCAGCTTGGAGTCAGGGGGCAGTCAGCCCCAGCATTTT
CASSLESGGSQPQHF
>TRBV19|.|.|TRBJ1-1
TGTGCCAGTAAGCCGGGACGGGGGAACACTGAAGCTTTCTTT
CASKPGRGNTEAFF
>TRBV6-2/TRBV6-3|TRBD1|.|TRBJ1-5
TGTGCCAGCAGTTACCTAACAGGGGAAGGTCAGCCCCAGCATTTT
CASSYLTGEGQPQHF
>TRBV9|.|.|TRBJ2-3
TGTGCCAGCAGCGTAGGGGACCCTCGGTTATCAGATACGCAGTATTTT
CASSVGDPRLSDTQYF
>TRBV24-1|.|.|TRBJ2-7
TGTGCCACCAGTGCCGTCGGGACTTACGAGCAGTACTTC
CATSAVGTYEQYF
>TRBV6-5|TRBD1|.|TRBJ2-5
TGTGCCAGCAGCCCAACCGGACAGGGTGGGACCCAGTACTTC
CASSPTGQGGTQYF
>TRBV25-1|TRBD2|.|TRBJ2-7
TGTGCCAGCAGTTCTGCGGGGGGGTACGAGCAGTACTTC
CASSSAGGYEQYF
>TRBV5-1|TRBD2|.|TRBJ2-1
TGCGCCAGCAGCTTGGGACTAGCGAGGAACCATGAGCAGTTCTTC
CASSLGLARNHEQFF
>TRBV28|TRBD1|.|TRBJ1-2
TGTGCCAGCAGACACGGACAGGGTAGCTATGGCTACACCTTC
CASRHGQGSYGYTF
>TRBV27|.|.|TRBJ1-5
TGTGCCAGTTTGGCCGCGAGCAATCAGCCCCAGCATTTT
CASLAASNQPQHF
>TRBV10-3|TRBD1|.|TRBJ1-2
TGTGCCATCACCGCCCGGGACAGGGCGCTTTATGGCTACACCTTC
CAITARDRALYGYTF
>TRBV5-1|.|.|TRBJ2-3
TGCGCCAGCAGCTTGGACCCTAGCACAGATACGCAGTCTTTT
CASSLDPSTDTQSF
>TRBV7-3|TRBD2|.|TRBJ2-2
TGTGCCAGCAAGCTTGGGTCGGGGGGACACACCGGGGAGCTGTTTTTT
CASKLGSGGHTGELFF
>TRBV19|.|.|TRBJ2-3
TGTGCCAGTAGTTTAACAGCAGCAGATACGCAGTATTTT
CASSLTAADTQYF
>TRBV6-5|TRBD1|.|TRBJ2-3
TGTGCCAGCAGTTACTCAGGGACAGGGACAGATACGCAGTATTTT
CASSYSGTGTDTQYF
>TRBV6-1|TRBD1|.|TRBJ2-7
TGTGCCAGCAGTGCCCCGGGACAGGGTCTCGACGAGCAGTACTTC
CASSAPGQGLDEQYF
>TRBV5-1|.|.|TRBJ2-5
TGCGCCAGCAGCTCTGGAGGGGGTCGAGTGGAGACCCAGTACTTC
CASSSGGGRVETQYF
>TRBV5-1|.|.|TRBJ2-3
TGCGCCAGCAGCTTGGCCGGCGGTACTAGCACAGATACGCAGTATTTT
CASSLAGGTSTDTQYF
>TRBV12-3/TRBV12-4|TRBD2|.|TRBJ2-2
TGTGCCAGCAGTTTTTGGAGCGGGAGGTTGGACACCGGGGAGCTGTTTTTT
CASSFWSGRLDTGELFF
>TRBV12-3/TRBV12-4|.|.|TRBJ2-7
TGTGCCAGCAGTTTACGAGACGAGCAGTACTTC
CASSLRDEQYF
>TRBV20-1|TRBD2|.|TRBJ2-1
TGCAGTGCTAGCCCCTGGGCGGGAGGGAGGGATGAGCAGTTCTTC
CSASPWAGGRDEQFF
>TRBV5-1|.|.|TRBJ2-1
TGCGCCAGCAGCGGGCGGGGCGTTGGGGAGCAGTTCTTC
CASSGRGVGEQFF
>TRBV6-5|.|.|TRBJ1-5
TGTGCCAGCAGTTACTATGTCAATCAGCCCCAGCATTTT
CASSYYVNQPQHF
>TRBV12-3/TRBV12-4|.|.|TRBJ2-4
TGTGCCAGCAGTTCGTCCAGGAAAAACATTCAGTACTTC
CASSSSRKNIQYF
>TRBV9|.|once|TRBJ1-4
TGTGCCAGCAGCGTCTCCCCCACCCAGAATGAAAAACTGTTTTTT
CASSVSPTQNEKLFF
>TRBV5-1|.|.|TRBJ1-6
TGCGCCAGCAGCTTGGCCTCGTACAGATATTCACCCCTCCACTTT
CASSLASYRYSPLHF
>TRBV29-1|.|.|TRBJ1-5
TGCAGCGTTACTGGGGAGGGTGGGCAGCCCCAGCATTTT
CSVTGEGGQPQHF
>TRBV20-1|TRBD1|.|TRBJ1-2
TGCAGTGCTAGGGAGGACAGGGGAGTTGAGGGCTACACCTTC
CSAREDRGVEGYTF
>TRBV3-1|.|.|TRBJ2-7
TGTGCCAGCAGCCAGATGGGGGTGGAGCAGTACTTC
CASSQMGVEQYF
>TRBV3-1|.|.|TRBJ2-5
TGTGCCAGCAGCCGGGGCCGAATTTTCCAAGAGACCCAGTACTTC
CASSRGRIFQETQYF
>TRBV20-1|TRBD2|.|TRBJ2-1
TGCAGTGCATTAGCGGGAGGGCCTAGTTTGGATGAGCAGTTCTTC
CSALAGGPSLDEQFF
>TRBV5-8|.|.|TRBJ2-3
TGTGCCAGCCGGGCTGACCGTGGGGGGTATTTT
CASRADRGGYF
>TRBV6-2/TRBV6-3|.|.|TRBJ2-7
TGTGCCAGCAGTACTATCACTGAGACAGGCGTACACTACGAGCAGTACTTC
CASSTITETGVHYEQYF
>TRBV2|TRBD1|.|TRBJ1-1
TGTGCCAGCAGTGTTCAGGGGGCCCTGAACACTGAAGCTTTCTTT
CASSVQGALNTEAFF
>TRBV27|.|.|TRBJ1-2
TGTGCCAGCAGTTTAAAAGGGGCCTCGTATGGCTACACCTTC
CASSLKGASYGYTF
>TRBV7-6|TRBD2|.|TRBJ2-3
TGTGCCAGCAGCGCCTACTCCGGGACTAGCGGGGGTGATACGCAGTATTTT
CASSAYSGTSGGDTQYF
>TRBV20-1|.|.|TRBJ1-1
TGCAGTGCTAGAGATGGGTCTGTTAACACTGAAGCTTTCTTT
CSARDGSVNTEAFF
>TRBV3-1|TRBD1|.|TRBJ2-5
TGTGCCAGCAGCCTTACCGGGACAGTTCAAGAGACCCAGTACTTC
CASSLTGTVQETQYF
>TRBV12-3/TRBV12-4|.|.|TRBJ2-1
TGTGCCAGCAGCTTCAGGGTGTCCTCCTACAATGAGCAGTTCTTC
CASSFRVSSYNEQFF
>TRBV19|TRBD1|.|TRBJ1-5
TGTGCCAGTAGGTCTCCGGGACAGGGGATGAGCAATCAGCCCCAGCATTTT
CASRSPGQGMSNQPQHF
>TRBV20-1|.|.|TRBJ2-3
TGCAGTGCTAGGGGGGACCGGGGGAGCACAGATACGCAGTATTTT
CSARGDRGSTDTQYF